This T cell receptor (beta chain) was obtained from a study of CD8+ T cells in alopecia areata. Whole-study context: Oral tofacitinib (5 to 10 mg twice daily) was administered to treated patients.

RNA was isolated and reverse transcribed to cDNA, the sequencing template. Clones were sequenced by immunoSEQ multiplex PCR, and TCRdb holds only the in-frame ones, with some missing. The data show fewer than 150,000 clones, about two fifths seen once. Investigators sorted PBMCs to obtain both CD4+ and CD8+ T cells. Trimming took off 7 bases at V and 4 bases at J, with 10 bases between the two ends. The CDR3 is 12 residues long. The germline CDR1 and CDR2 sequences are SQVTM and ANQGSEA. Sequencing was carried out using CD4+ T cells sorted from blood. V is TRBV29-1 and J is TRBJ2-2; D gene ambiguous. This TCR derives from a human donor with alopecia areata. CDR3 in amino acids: CSARRATGELFF. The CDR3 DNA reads TGCAGCGCGAGACGGGCCACCGGGGAGCTGTTTTTT.